One TCR beta chain is described in this entry. Its antigen target is currently unknown. No base quality information exists; no much larger clone differs at one position. TCRbeta CDR3 regions were amplified from genomic DNA using the immunoSEQ Assay, a bias-controlled multiplex PCR. The source study handled its data this way. Nucleated cell counts per sample were estimated from amplification of reference gene primers within the assay. To quantify the absolute abundance of each unique TCRbeta CDR3 rearrangement, sequence reads were collapsed and filtered. For each sample, productive Simpson clonality was calculated by taking the square root of Simpson's diversity index across productive rearrangements. In TCRdb, the immuneACCESS table is reduced to in-frame sequences with V and J assigned. These tables do not hold every clone; where another copy was compared, an unresolved V gene accounts for under half, and the others remain unexplained. The V and J calls and clone size are taken from that table; D and trimming were inferred from the DNA. The sample table holds just over 350,000 clones, of which about 86% were seen once. The ten largest account for roughly 7.1% of the sample.

V sheds 4 bases and J sheds 10 bases, leaving 21 bases between their ends. Inclusive of the bounding cysteine and phenylalanine, the CDR3 is 14 residues long. Here the CDR3 DNA is all that survives: 42 bases in frame from base 1. CDR1 and CDR2 (SGHDT, YYEEEE) derive from the germline V gene. The data originate from a study of blood T cell repertoires in COVID-19 (TCRdb year 2020). The study in broad terms: Samples covering the acute and convalescent phases of COVID-19 were provided by collaborators in the United States, Italy and Spain. The prospective study material was composed of cDNA or gDNA derived from T cells, B-cell-depleted T cells, or PBMCs. A freely available public database, intended as a resource for researchers studying the immune response to SARS-CoV-2, is where the repertoires were released. Where available, HLA class I and class II types were taken from metadata supplied by the sample provider and were not determined by assay-based typing. Samples were obtained from the ongoing ImmuneRACE study (first 160 participants) and from over a thousand subjects provided by 6 global collaborators. The sample metadata nearly always contained a de-identified subject ID, COVID-19 status, age in years and sex. Subjects who had been exposed to COVID-19, were actively infected with it, or had recovered from it provided the deeply sampled blood TCRbeta repertoires that made up the dataset. What the research found in general, with its limitations: The amount of clinical and demographic metadata varied by source and participant and was provided uncurated.

One collaborating source in Seattle enrolled patients during active infection and followed them longitudinally through the course of disease. Collaborating institutions collected whole blood in K2EDTA tubes following their own protocols. Collaborator samples were shipped for TCRbeta analysis as frozen whole blood, isolated PBMCs, or DNA extracted from either sample type. The sample consisted of peripheral blood. This chain is built from TRBV5-6 and TRBJ2-7, and TRBD1 may be the D gene, going by 6 matching bases. The TCR was taken from an older woman with COVID-19, enrolled during active disease. The DNA sequence is as follows: TGTGCCAGCAGCCTCGGACAGACTCACCGTGGCCAGTACTTC. The encoded protein is CASSLGQTHRGQYF.